This entry lists 6 T cell receptor beta chains sequenced from one sample in a study of T cell responses to AZD1222 COVID-19 vaccine. Assay: immunoSEQ multiplex PCR; the TCRdb copy retains only in-frame clones and omits some. The sample has approximately 130,000 clones; under 95% are singletons. Material: peripheral blood, obtained on day 0 of AZD1222 vaccination. The receptor source for this set is an adult in good health.

The rearrangement joins TRBV25-1 to TRBJ2-5; D call uncertain. The V gene lost 4 bases and the J gene lost 1 base, with 7 bases spanning the gap. The germline V gene encodes CDR1 MGHDK and CDR2 SYGVNS. The CDR3 length is 13 residues. CDR3: CASSAGSQETQYF. The CDR3 DNA sequence: TGTGCCAGCAGTGCAGGCTCCCAAGAGACCCAGTACTTC.

The chain carries TRBV19 and TRBJ2-1; 13 bases are shared with TRBD2. The V gene end was trimmed by 8 bases and the J gene end by 7 bases; junction bases not matched to a gene: 8. This CDR3 region has 15 residues. Germline V lookup: CDR1 LNHDA, CDR2 SQIVND (reference sequence). The chain's CDR3 is CASAKGLAGVNEQFF. As DNA, the CDR3 is TGTGCCAGTGCCAAAGGACTAGCGGGAGTTAATGAGCAGTTCTTC.

The chain couples TRBV20-1 to TRBJ2-3, with 10 bases lining up with TRBD1. Unmatched junction bases numbered 7, after V lost 4 bases and J lost 15 bases. Looked up from germline, CDR1 is DFQATT and CDR2 is SNEGSKA (reference sequence). The CDR3 runs to 11 residues. This CDR3 reads CSATPTGGVYF. DNA for the CDR3: TGCAGTGCTACACCGACAGGGGGCGTATATTTT.

V gene TRBV11-2 combines with J gene TRBJ2-7, with D possibly matching TRBD2 (6 bases). This CDR3 has 15 residues. V lost 5 bases and J lost 3, with 17 bases in between. Germline V gives CDR1 SGHAT, CDR2 FQNNGV. The CDR3: CASSRPAGLDYEQYF. CDR3 sequence (DNA): TGTGCCAGCAGCCGACCGGCGGGGCTCGACTACGAGCAGTACTTC.

The chain combines TRBV7-2 with TRBJ2-7, with 8 bases matching TRBD2. With V trimmed by 4 bases and J by 2 bases, 7 bases remained unmatched. CDR1 and CDR2 (germline): SGHTA, FQGNSA. The CDR3 runs 15 residues. The DNA of the CDR3 is TGTGCCAGCAGCTCCACTAGCGGACGACCCTACGAGCAGTACTTC. Protein product: CASSSTSGRPYEQYF.

CDR3 in DNA: TGTGCCACCAGTGGACTAGCGGGAGGTGGAGATACGCAGTATTTT. Translation gives CATSGLAGGGDTQYF. This chain joins TRBV24-1 and TRBJ2-3, with 13 bases fitting TRBD2. The CDR3 runs 15 residues. J lost 5 bases, V lost 5 bases, and 3 bases had no gene match. The germline CDR1 and CDR2 sequences are KGHDR and SFDVKD.